Listed here are 23 T cell receptor beta chains from one sample, sequenced in a study of radiation and T cells in renal cell carcinoma. The sample's time point: baseline pretreatment blood. Treatment: 15 Gy SBRT to primary tumor, nephrectomy 4 weeks later. The method was immunoSEQ multiplex PCR; TCRdb's version includes in-frame clones alone and lacks a portion of them. The table lists 150,000 or so clones, approximately 82% of them singletons. The material sequenced was blood, taken from a patient whose treatment included radiotherapy and nephrectomy. Every receptor here comes from a woman in her forties or fifties with renal cell carcinoma.

This clone was picked up a small number of times. CDR3 nucleotide sequence: TGTGCCAGCTTCAACGGCCCTGAAGCTTTCTTT. Its protein is CASFNGPEAFF. The chain carries TRBV6-5 and TRBJ1-1; the D is unclear. Germline-derived CDR1 and CDR2 are MNHEY and SVGAGI. V shed 8 bases and J shed 6 bases, with 10 bases lying between them. This CDR3 spans 11 amino acids.

This clone was observed a few times. The gene calls are TRBV6-1 and TRBJ2-7; D is perhaps TRBD2 (6 bases). Germline V lookup: CDR1 MNHNS, CDR2 SASEGT. The CDR3 extends over 13 amino acids. V was trimmed by 0 bases and J by 7 bases, leaving 10 bases between them. CDR3 region: CASSEAGGWEQYF. CDR3 DNA sequence: TGTGCCAGCAGTGAAGCTGGGGGGTGGGAGCAGTACTTC.

The chain links TRBV6-6 to TRBJ1-5, with TRBD1 matching over 9 bases. CDR1 is MNHNY and CDR2 is SVGAGI in the germline V gene (reference sequence). This CDR3 is built from 16 residues. The V segment lost 6 bases and the J segment 2 bases; nucleotides outside the gene matches: 8. The CDR3 bases are TGTGCCAGCAGAAAGACAGGGGGAGTCGGCAATCAGCCCCAGCATTTT. Protein sequence: CASRKTGGVGNQPQHF.

The chain couples TRBV11-2 to TRBJ1-1; 7 bases are shared with TRBD1. This CDR3 has 14 amino acids. J lost 5 bases, V lost 2 bases, and 5 bases had no gene match. The germline V gene encodes CDR1 SGHAT and CDR2 FQNNGV. The CDR3 is CASSLSPGGTEAFF. The DNA of the CDR3 is TGTGCCAGCAGCTTATCCCCAGGGGGAACTGAAGCTTTCTTT.

The chain uses TRBV9 and TRBJ2-3; weak D call: TRBD1 (7 bases). Trimming stripped 3 bases from V and 4 bases from J, with 12 bases between. The CDR3 length is 14 residues. CDR1 and CDR2 (germline): SGDLS, YYNGEE. Here the CDR3 DNA reads TGTGCCAGCAGCGGACAGGGAGGTTCAGATACGCAGTATTTT. Translation gives CASSGQGGSDTQYF.

The V gene is TRBV7-2, the J gene TRBJ1-1; 9 bases agree with TRBD1. Germline V lookup: CDR1 SGHTA, CDR2 FQGNSA. V shed 5 bases, J shed 3 bases, and the junction held 10 bases outside the gene matches. The CDR3 runs 16 residues. Here the CDR3 reads CASSPTGGSEDTEAFF. CDR3 coding DNA: TGTGCCAGCAGCCCGACAGGGGGGAGTGAGGACACTGAAGCTTTCTTT.

This clone has a single count. This chain connects TRBV5-8 to TRBJ1-3, with a weak D call TRBD1 (5 bases). The germline V and J ends were trimmed by 0 bases and 1 base, with 5 bases remaining between them. This CDR3 comprises 14 residues. The V gene's germline CDR1 is SGHTS and CDR2 YDEGEE. As DNA, the CDR3 is TGTGCCAGCAGCTTGGGGGGGTCTGGAAACACCATATATTTT. It specifies CASSLGGSGNTIYF. Combining the CDR3 with reference TRBV5-8 and TRBJ1-3 gives the whole variable domain EAGVTQSPTHLIKTRGQQATLRCSPISGHTSVYWYQQALGLGLQFLLWYDEGEERNRGNFPPRFSGRQFPNYSSELNVNALELEDSALYLCASSLGGSGNTIYFGEGSWLTVV.

The table lists this clone with a few counts. The chain recombines TRBV21-1 with TRBJ1-1. TRBV21-1 is reported as a pseudogene. This CDR3 region has 12 residues. The CDR3 here is CASFHGRTEAFF. The CDR3, as DNA: TGTGCCAGTTTCCACGGGCGGACTGAAGCTTTCTTT.

J is TRBJ1-5 and V is TRBV19; the D gene is possibly TRBD1 (5 bases). Germline values: CDR1 LNHDA, CDR2 SQIVND (reference sequence). This CDR3 has 14 residues. V lost 4 bases and J 5 bases, leaving 12 bases between the germline ends. The CDR3 sequence: CASSTGLPHQPQHF. CDR3 nucleotide sequence: TGTGCCAGTAGTACGGGACTGCCGCATCAGCCCCAGCATTTT.

The J gene is TRBJ2-1, the V gene TRBV30; TRBD1 matches 7 bases. Germline CDR1 GTSNPN, CDR2 SVGIG (reference sequence). The CDR3 spans 11 residues. After removal of 5 bases from V and 9 bases from J, the junction contained 4 bases not matched to a gene. CDR3 nucleotide sequence: TGTGCCTGGGAAGACAGGGCTGAGCAGTTCTTC. Translated: CAWEDRAEQFF. The variable domain in full, with the rest retrieved from reference TRBV30 and TRBJ2-1, is SQTIHQWPATLVQPVGSPLSLECTVEGTSNPNLYWYRQAAGRGLQLLFYSVGIGQISSEVPQNLSASRPQDRQFILSSKKLLLSDSGFYLCAWEDRAEQFFGPGTRLTVL.

V usage is TRBV4-3 and J usage is TRBJ2-3; D unresolved. V was clipped by 1 base and J by 6 bases, with 8 bases between them. Germline CDR1 reads LGHNA; CDR2 reads YSLEER. This CDR3 spans 13 amino acids. This chain's CDR3 is CASSQARSDTQYF. In nucleotides, the CDR3 is TGCGCCAGCAGCCAAGCCCGGAGTGATACGCAGTATTTT.

The rearrangement uses TRBV9 and TRBJ2-5, with 14 bases that match TRBD2. V shed 4 bases, J shed 5 bases, and the junction held 7 bases outside the gene matches. There are 16 residues in the CDR3. CDR1 is SGDLS, CDR2 YYNGEE, per germline. CDR3 protein: CASSLGTSGSAETQYF. In DNA, the CDR3 is TGTGCCAGCAGCCTAGGGACTAGCGGGAGTGCTGAGACCCAGTACTTC.

The chain employs TRBV5-1 and TRBJ2-7; D perhaps matches TRBD2 (6 bases). The CDR3 sequence is 16 residues long. V lost 0 bases and J 3 bases, leaving 16 bases between the germline ends. Germline CDR1 is SGHRS and CDR2 is YFSETQ. The CDR3 DNA sequence: TGCGCCAGCAGCTTGGCTCAGGGACTCCTTTTCTACGAGCAGTACTTC. It yields the protein CASSLAQGLLFYEQYF. The full variable domain, its missing parts supplied by reference TRBV5-1 and TRBJ2-7, is KAGVTQTPRYLIKTRGQQVTLSCSPISGHRSVSWYQQTPGQGLQFLFEYFSETQRNKGNFPGRFSGRQFSNSRSEMNVSTLELGDSALYLCASSLAQGLLFYEQYFGPGTRLTVT.

This chain uses TRBV29-1 with TRBJ1-2, with 7 bases that match TRBD1. Germline V gene sequence: CDR1 SQVTM, CDR2 ANQGSEA. This CDR3 region has 13 residues. V shed 3 bases and J 7 bases; nucleotides not matched to a gene: 8. The DNA of the CDR3 is TGCAGCGTTGAGTTGGCAGGGGGGGGTGGCTACACCTTC. Its protein is CSVELAGGGGYTF.

This chain uses TRBV30 with TRBJ1-5; TRBD1 is a possible D gene (5 bases). The germline V gene encodes CDR1 GTSNPN and CDR2 SVGIG (reference sequence). With 2 bases removed from V and 2 bases from J, the gap between germline ends came to 19 bases. The CDR3 totals 17 residues. In DNA form, the CDR3 reads TGTGCCTGGAGTTATCCCTCTTCAAGGGGTGGCAATCAGCCCCAGCATTTT. This gives the protein CAWSYPSSRGGNQPQHF.

A single count supports this clone. The V and J genes are TRBV6-5 and TRBJ2-5, with 7 bases that match TRBD1. The V gene's germline CDR1 is MNHEY and CDR2 SVGAGI. The CDR3 runs 13 residues. Germline trimming cut 6 bases from V and 1 base from J; bases unmatched to any gene: 2. The CDR3 DNA follows: TGTGCCAGCAGACAGGGGATCCAAGAGACCCAGTACTTC. Residues: CASRQGIQETQYF.

V usage is TRBV30 and J usage is TRBJ1-4, with 7 bases that match TRBD1. J was trimmed by 0 bases and V by 4 bases; bases with no gene match: 14. Germline V gene lookup returns CDR1 GTSNPN and CDR2 SVGIG (reference sequence). CDR3 size: 18 residues. The CDR3 DNA sequence: TGTGCCTGGAAGTACAGGGGCGACGTTTTGGCAACTAATGAAAAACTGTTTTTT. This encodes CAWKYRGDVLATNEKLFF.

The rearrangement uses TRBV14 and TRBJ2-3; 9 bases map to TRBD1. CDR3 length: 16 residues. CDR1 is SGHDN, CDR2 FVKESK, per germline. The V and J ends lost 4 bases and 5 bases, in that order; junction bases with no gene match: 10. The CDR3 is CASSLHLGQGEDTQYF. The CDR3 nucleotides are TGTGCCAGCAGCCTCCACCTGGGACAGGGTGAAGATACGCAGTATTTT. The full variable domain, with the rest looked up from reference TRBV14 and TRBJ2-3, is EAGVTQFPSHSVIEKGQTVTLRCDPISGHDNLYWYRRVMGKEIKFLLHFVKESKQDESGMPNNRFLAERTGGTYSTLKVQPAELEDSGVYFCASSLHLGQGEDTQYFGPGTRLTVL.

The CDR3 is CASSLIQGEEVADTQYF. CDR3 DNA sequence: TGTGCCAGCAGCTTGATACAGGGGGAGGAAGTCGCAGATACGCAGTATTTT. This chain connects TRBV7-8 to TRBJ2-3, with TRBD1 matching over 8 bases. The CDR3 has 17 residues. Germline V gene data show CDR1 as SGHVS and CDR2 as FQNEAQ. V dropped 3 bases and J dropped 4; count of bases not matched to a gene: 12.

The gene calls are TRBV14 and TRBJ1-1; tentatively, D is TRBD1 (5 bases). V was cut by 3 bases and J by 6 bases, with 11 bases left in between. The germline V gene has CDR1 SGHDN and CDR2 FVKESK. The CDR3 covers 13 residues. DNA for the CDR3: TGTGCCAGCAGCCAGACGGACATGTCTGAAGCTTTCTTT. Translated, it gives CASSQTDMSEAFF.

The gene calls are TRBV5-1 and TRBJ2-3, with D possibly TRBD2 on 6 matching bases. Trimming shortened V by 3 bases and J by 5 bases, and 13 bases separated the two germline ends. The CDR3 is made up of 14 amino acids. The germline V gene encodes CDR1 SGHRS and CDR2 YFSETQ. Written as DNA, the CDR3 is TGCGCCAGCAGCTCGGGGGAGGCGGTAGATACGCAGTATTTT. Protein sequence: CASSSGEAVDTQYF.

The chain couples TRBV9 to TRBJ2-7; perhaps TRBD1 as D (6 bases). The CDR3 has 13 amino acids. The germline V and J ends were trimmed by 0 bases and 5 bases, with 9 bases remaining between them. From germline, CDR1 is SGDLS and CDR2 YYNGEE. The CDR3 DNA reads as TGTGCCAGCAGCGTAGGGACAGTCCACGAGCAGTACTTC. Translated: CASSVGTVHEQYF.

The chain carries TRBV10-3 and TRBJ1-1; 7 bases line up with TRBD1. This CDR3 contains 12 residues. CDR1 and CDR2 (germline): ENHRY, SYGVKD. Unmatched junction bases numbered 4, after V lost 7 bases and J lost 5 bases. CDR3 protein: CAIKIQGTEAFF. CDR3 nucleotide sequence: TGTGCCATCAAGATACAGGGGACTGAAGCTTTCTTT.